The 31 T cell receptor beta chains given below trace back to one sample, sequenced in a study of neurological immune-mediated disorders. TCRdb itself ran the 5' RACE reads through MiXCR, one entry per CDR3 protein. Among about 77,000 distinct CDR3 sequences listed, about 9.5% were seen once. The sample comprised PBMCs. The receptors were gathered from a man between 50 and 59 years old in good health.

This clonotype was seen repeatedly, ten times or more. V and J are TRBV7-2 and TRBJ1-1; tentative D call: TRBD1 (5 bases). CDR3 length: 12 residues. The germline V gene encodes CDR1 SGHTA and CDR2 FQGNSA. Deletions cut 3 bases from V and 6 bases from J, with 8 bases between. For the CDR3, the DNA is TGTGCCAGCAGCTTGGGGGGGGCTGAAGCTTTCTTT. Translated, it gives CASSLGGAEAFF.

This clonotype showed up many times. This rearrangement joins TRBV7-3 to TRBJ2-2; D not resolved. CDR3 length: 12 residues. Germline-derived CDR1 and CDR2 are SGHTA and FQGTGA. V lost 5 bases and J lost 7, with 8 bases in between. CDR3 bases: TGTGCCAGCAGCCCCGAGGTCGGGGAGCTGTTTTTT. Amino acids: CASSPEVGELFF.

This clonotype was seen at least ten times. J is TRBJ2-7 and V is TRBV2, with 7 nucleotides matching TRBD2. J was trimmed by 0 bases and V by 6 bases; bases with no gene match: 11. This CDR3 has 16 amino acids. The germline V gene has CDR1 SNHLY and CDR2 FYNNEI. The CDR3 spells CASRRSIGGISYEQYF. The CDR3 nucleotides read TGTGCCAGCAGGCGGAGTATCGGGGGGATCTCCTACGAGCAGTACTTC.

The chain recombines TRBV11-2 with TRBJ2-3, with 7 positions matching TRBD2. The CDR3 covers 14 residues. V trimming: 5 bases; J trimming: 2 bases; junction bases outside the gene matches: 4. Per germline, CDR1 SGHAT and CDR2 FQNNGV. The CDR3 here is CASSIRGDTDTQYF. The CDR3, as DNA: TGTGCCAGCAGCATCCGGGGGGACACAGATACGCAGTATTTT.

In its sample, this clonotype was seen many times. The chain is built from TRBV12-3 or TRBV12-4 and TRBJ1-1, with D maybe TRBD1 (5 bases). V was pared by 6 bases and J by 0 bases, with 14 bases between. The CDR3 length is 15 residues. The CDR3 reads CASRPIGQLNTEAFF. For the CDR3, the DNA is TGTGCCAGCAGACCAATTGGACAACTGAACACTGAAGCTTTCTTT.

This clonotype was counted many times. The CDR3 bases are TGTGCCTGTGGACAGCGAGAGACCCAGTACTTC. Encoded protein: CACGQRETQYF. This rearrangement joins TRBV30 to TRBJ2-5; D may be TRBD1 (6 bases). The CDR3 is 11 amino acids. Between the trimmed V and J ends, which lost 6 bases and 4 bases, there was a span of 9 bases. CDR1 is GTSNPN, CDR2 SVGIG, per germline (reference sequence). Full variable domain (outside the CDR3, taken from reference TRBV30 and TRBJ2-5): SQTIHQWPATLVQPVGSPLSLECTVEGTSNPNLYWYRQAAGRGLQLLFYSVGIGQISSEVPQNLSASRPQDRQFILSSKKLLLSDSGFYLCACGQRETQYFGPGTRLLVL.

Only a few counts were recorded for this clonotype. A clone one base away is much larger, so this may be a read error. The CDR3 carries no conserved terminal phenylalanine or tryptophan, so it likely arises from a read error. The V and J genes are TRBV7-2 and TRBJ2-5, with D possibly being TRBD1 (7 bases). CDR1 and CDR2 (germline): SGHTA, FQGNSA. The CDR3 length is 14 residues. Trimming removed 3 bases at V and 2 bases at J, with 10 bases between. CDR3 region: CASSFQGGQETQYC. The CDR3 DNA sequence: TGTGCCAGCAGCTTTCAGGGGGGACAAGAGACCCAGTACTGC.

The table lists this clonotype with many counts. This chain links TRBV5-1 with TRBJ2-3, with 8 bases that match TRBD2. The V gene end was trimmed by 4 bases and the J gene end by 6 bases; junction bases not matched to a gene: 7. The germline V gene encodes CDR1 SGHRS and CDR2 YFSETQ. This CDR3 is built from 14 residues. CDR3 nucleotides: TGCGCCAGCAGCCACGGGGGGGCTGGGGATACGCAGTATTTT. This gives the protein CASSHGGAGDTQYF.

Comments on this clonotype: A much larger clone sits a single nucleotide away, making a read error possible. The chain employs TRBV10-3 and TRBJ1-1; TRBD1 matches at 7 bases. The CDR3 consists of 17 residues. CDR1 and CDR2 from the germline V gene are ENHRY and SYGVKD. CDR3 DNA: TGTGTCATCAGTGCCCGACAGGGTTCTGGGGTGAACACTGAAGCTTTCTTT. This gives the protein CVISARQGSGVNTEAFF.

This rearrangement joins TRBV7-6 to TRBJ2-5, with D maybe TRBD2 (5 bases). The CDR3 covers 12 residues. The V end was cut by 7 bases, the J end by 5 bases, with 11 bases between. Germline V CDR1 and CDR2: SGHVS, FNYEAQ. CDR3 sequence: CASTNEGETQYF. The CDR3 region has the DNA TGTGCCAGCACCAACGAGGGCGAGACCCAGTACTTC. Full variable domain (outside the CDR3, taken from reference TRBV7-6 and TRBJ2-5): GAGVSQSPRYKVTKRGQDVALRCDPISGHVSLYWYRQALGQGPEFLTYFNYEAQQDKSGLPNDRFSAERPEGSISTLTIQRTEQRDSAMYRCASTNEGETQYFGPGTRLLVL.

The sample holds many counts of this clonotype. The chain is built from TRBV9 and TRBJ2-1; 9 bases align to TRBD1. CDR1 is SGDLS and CDR2 is YYNGEE in the germline V gene. The CDR3 loop spans 16 amino acids. The V gene end was trimmed by 4 bases and the J gene end by 4 bases; junction bases not matched to a gene: 9. The CDR3: CASSPGGTGLYNEQFF. CDR3 coding DNA: TGTGCCAGCAGCCCAGGAGGGACAGGGCTGTACAATGAGCAGTTCTTC.

Many counts were recorded for this clonotype. The chain joins TRBV7-2 to TRBJ2-7, with D unclear. V lost 3 bases and J 3 bases, leaving 12 bases between the germline ends. There are 14 residues in the CDR3. CDR1 and CDR2 (germline): SGHTA, FQGNSA. As DNA, the CDR3 is TGTGCCAGCAGCTTTTCTCTGGGTTTCTACGAGCAGTACTTC. Protein product: CASSFSLGFYEQYF.

This chain connects TRBV14 to TRBJ2-3, with D possibly TRBD2 on 5 matching bases. V shed 4 bases and J shed 4 bases, with 15 bases lying between them. This CDR3 has 15 residues. Germline V gene data show CDR1 as SGHDN and CDR2 as FVKESK. As DNA, the CDR3 is TGTGCCAGCAGCCCTTTCCCGGAGGATGCAGATACGCAGTATTTT. This encodes CASSPFPEDADTQYF.

This clonotype was recorded at least ten times. The chain combines TRBV5-1 with TRBJ2-5; D is unclear. The CDR3 spans 14 residues. Germline lookup yields CDR1 SGHRS and CDR2 YFSETQ. Trimming removed 3 bases from V and 5 bases from J, with 14 bases in between. The CDR3 spells CASSSEPSSETQYF. CDR3 bases: TGCGCCAGCAGCTCGGAACCGAGTTCCGAGACCCAGTACTTC. Together with reference TRBV5-1 and TRBJ2-5, the CDR3 gives the full variable domain: KAGVTQTPRYLIKTRGQQVTLSCSPISGHRSVSWYQQTPGQGLQFLFEYFSETQRNKGNFPGRFSGRQFSNSRSEMNVSTLELGDSALYLCASSSEPSSETQYFGPGTRLLVL.

This clonotype was seen ten or more times. This chain connects TRBV7-9 to TRBJ2-5, with 10 bases lining up with TRBD1. Germline CDR1 reads SEHNR; CDR2 reads FQNEAQ (reference sequence). The CDR3 spans 16 residues. V shed 7 bases and J 4 bases; nucleotides not matched to a gene: 12. The CDR3 DNA follows: TGTGCCAGCACCCAGTTAGGGACAGGGGTAGGAGAGACCCAGTACTTC. Protein product: CASTQLGTGVGETQYF.

This clonotype was found many times. This chain connects TRBV14 to TRBJ2-7; TRBD1 might be the D (5 bases). The V gene lost 1 base and the J gene lost 4 bases, with 17 bases spanning the gap. The CDR3 is 16 amino acids. CDR1 is SGHDN, CDR2 FVKESK, per germline. The CDR3 sequence: CASSQGSAGNTYEQYF. The CDR3 coding sequence is TGTGCCAGCAGCCAAGGATCCGCAGGGAATACTTACGAGCAGTACTTC. Filled out from reference TRBV14 and TRBJ2-7, the complete variable domain reads EAGVTQFPSHSVIEKGQTVTLRCDPISGHDNLYWYRRVMGKEIKFLLHFVKESKQDESGMPNNRFLAERTGGTYSTLKVQPAELEDSGVYFCASSQGSAGNTYEQYFGPGTRLTVT.

This clonotype was picked up many times. This CDR3 reads CASSLVLGSSTYEQYF. The CDR3 DNA reads as TGCGCCAGCAGCTTGGTACTGGGGTCCTCAACCTACGAGCAGTACTTC. The V gene is TRBV5-1, the J gene TRBJ2-7; unclear D gene. The CDR3 covers 16 residues. V dropped 0 bases and J dropped 2 bases, with 15 bases sitting between them. In germline, CDR1 is SGHRS, CDR2 YFSETQ.

This clonotype was detected many times. V gene TRBV15 combines with J gene TRBJ1-2; a possible D gene is TRBD1 (6 bases). Germline V gene data show CDR1 as LNHNV and CDR2 as YYDKDF (reference sequence). V dropped 4 bases and J dropped 4 bases, with 10 bases sitting between them. The CDR3 loop spans 13 amino acids. The CDR3 coding sequence is TGTGCCACCAGCACGGACAGACTCTATGGCTACACCTTC. Residues: CATSTDRLYGYTF. The full variable domain, its missing parts supplied by reference TRBV15 and TRBJ1-2, is DAMVIQNPRYQVTQFGKPVTLSCSQTLNHNVMYWYQQKSSQAPKLLFHYYDKDFNNEADTPDNFQSRRPNTSFCFLDIRSPGLGDTAMYLCATSTDRLYGYTFGSGTRLTVV.

This clonotype was detected ten times or more. The V call is TRBV7-9, the J call TRBJ2-3; 8 positions match TRBD1. Germline V gene sequence: CDR1 SEHNR, CDR2 FQNEAQ (reference sequence). The CDR3 runs to 16 residues. Trimming cost V 2 bases and J 0 bases; bases outside gene matches: 4. Written as DNA, the CDR3 is TGTGCCAGCAGCTTACCGCGGACAGGGAGCACAGATACGCAGTATTTT. It codes for CASSLPRTGSTDTQYF.

This clonotype appeared many times. The chain uses TRBV2 and TRBJ2-5; D uncertain. The germline V gene has CDR1 SNHLY and CDR2 FYNNEI. The V and J ends lost 8 bases and 0 bases respectively, with 4 bases between them. The CDR3 contains 11 residues. The CDR3, as DNA: TGTGCCAGCGCGTACCAAGAGACCCAGTACTTC. This sequence encodes CASAYQETQYF. The full variable domain, rest sourced from reference TRBV2 and TRBJ2-5, is EPEVTQTPSHQVTQMGQEVILRCVPISNHLYFYWYRQILGQKVEFLVSFYNNEISEKSEIFDDQFSVERPDGSNFTLKIRSTKLEDSAMYFCASAYQETQYFGPGTRLLVL.

This clonotype was detected ten times or more. This chain links TRBV20-1 with TRBJ2-5; 8 nucleotides match TRBD1. Looked up from germline, CDR1 is DFQATT and CDR2 is SNEGSKA (reference sequence). This CDR3 region has 14 residues. J lost 1 base, V lost 1 base, and 2 bases had no gene match. CDR3 DNA: TGCAGTGCTAGAGCAACAGGGGGCCAAGAGACCCAGTACTTC. Encoded protein: CSARATGGQETQYF.

This clonotype was seen repeatedly, ten times or more. The chain has TRBV27 and TRBJ1-6; D remains unclear. Germline-derived CDR1 and CDR2 are MNHEY and SMNVEV (reference sequence). Trimming left V 2 bases short and J 10 bases short, with 12 bases between. This CDR3 is built from 14 residues. CDR3 protein: CASSLGGSGSPLHF. CDR3 sequence (DNA): TGTGCCAGCAGTTTAGGAGGCTCGGGATCACCCCTCCACTTT.

This clonotype was counted many times. The rearrangement uses TRBV5-1 and TRBJ2-2; a weak D match, TRBD1 (5 bases). The CDR3 totals 15 residues. Deletions cut 7 bases from V and 0 bases from J, with 13 bases between. The germline CDR1 and CDR2 sequences are SGHRS and YFSETQ. The CDR3 loop is CASGDTQANTGELFF. The CDR3 nucleotides are TGCGCCAGCGGCGACACACAGGCGAACACCGGGGAGCTGTTTTTT.

This clonotype appeared many times. The V gene is TRBV9, the J gene TRBJ2-2; no reliable D call. V was trimmed by 0 bases and J by 2 bases, leaving 5 bases between them. Germline loops: CDR1 SGDLS, CDR2 YYNGEE. The CDR3 contains 14 residues. Written as DNA, the CDR3 is TGTGCCAGCAGCGTAGGTCCTAACACCGGGGAGCTGTTTTTT. It is translated as CASSVGPNTGELFF.

The V and J genes are TRBV19 and TRBJ1-1, with D hard to call. The CDR3 sequence is 13 residues long. Germline values: CDR1 LNHDA, CDR2 SQIVND (reference sequence). Trimming left V 5 bases short and J 8 bases short, with 15 bases between. DNA for the CDR3: TGTGCCAGTAGTCCCCGCGTGGAGACAGAAGCTTTCTTT. Its translation: CASSPRVETEAFF.

This clonotype was found many times. The chain joins TRBV20-1 to TRBJ1-1, with TRBD1 matching over 9 bases. This CDR3 has 11 amino acids. Germline V gene data show CDR1 as DFQATT and CDR2 as SNEGSKA (reference sequence). The chain's CDR3 is CRATGGTEAFF. The CDR3 bases are TGCAGAGCGACAGGGGGCACTGAAGCTTTCTTT.

This clonotype has at least ten counts. V is TRBV7-9 and J is TRBJ2-6, with 10 bases identical to TRBD1. CDR3 length: 17 amino acids. The V and J ends lost 5 bases and 0 bases, in that order; junction bases with no gene match: 4. CDR1 and CDR2 from the germline V gene are SEHNR and FQNEAQ (reference sequence). CDR3 nucleotides: TGTGCCAGCAGCCGGGACAGGGGCTTCTCTGGGGCCAACGTCCTGACTTTC. This encodes CASSRDRGFSGANVLTF.

The gene calls are TRBV20-1 and TRBJ2-7; the D gene could be TRBD1 or TRBD2 (5 bases each). With 0 bases removed from V and 6 bases from J, the gap between germline ends came to 18 bases. Germline V CDR1 and CDR2: DFQATT, SNEGSKA (reference sequence). CDR3 length equals 15 residues. CDR3: CSARDFREQGAEQYF. The CDR3 bases are TGCAGTGCTAGAGATTTTAGGGAGCAGGGCGCCGAGCAGTACTTC.

Ten or more counts support this clonotype. The rearrangement uses TRBV5-1 and TRBJ2-5, with D hard to call. Germline V gene data show CDR1 as SGHRS and CDR2 as YFSETQ. V was trimmed by 2 bases and J by 2 bases, leaving 10 bases between them. The CDR3 extends over 14 amino acids. In DNA, the CDR3 is TGCGCCAGCAGCTTCTTGACCTTACAAGAGACCCAGTACTTC. This translates into CASSFLTLQETQYF.

This clonotype has a count of ten or more. This chain connects TRBV4-2 to TRBJ2-2; 9 bases fit TRBD1. This CDR3 contains 17 residues. From germline, CDR1 is LGHNA and CDR2 YNFKEQ. The trim removed 4 bases at V and 7 bases at J, leaving 13 bases unmatched. CDR3 nucleotide sequence: TGTGCCAGCAGCCCAAATACTGGACAGGGGTTCAGCGGGGAGCTGTTTTTT. It translates to CASSPNTGQGFSGELFF.

The table lists this clonotype with many counts. The chain combines TRBV20-1 with TRBJ2-3; D may be TRBD2 (5 bases). The V and J ends lost 4 bases and 0 bases respectively, with 11 bases between them. The germline CDR1 and CDR2 sequences are DFQATT and SNEGSKA (reference sequence). This CDR3 is built from 14 residues. The CDR3 region has the DNA TGCAGTGCTAAGGCACTAGGGAGCACAGATACGCAGTATTTT. The encoded protein is CSAKALGSTDTQYF.